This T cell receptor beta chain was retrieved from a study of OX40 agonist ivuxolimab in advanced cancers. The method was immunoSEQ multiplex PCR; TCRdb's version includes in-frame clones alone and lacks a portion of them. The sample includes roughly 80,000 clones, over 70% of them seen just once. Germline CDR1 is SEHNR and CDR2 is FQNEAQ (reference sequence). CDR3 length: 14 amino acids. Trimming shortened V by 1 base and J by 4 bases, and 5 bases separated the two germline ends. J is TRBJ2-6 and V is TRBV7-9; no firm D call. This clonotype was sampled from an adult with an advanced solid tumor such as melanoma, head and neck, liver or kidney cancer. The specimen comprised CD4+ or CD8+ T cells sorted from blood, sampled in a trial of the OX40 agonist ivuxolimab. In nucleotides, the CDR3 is TGTGCCAGCAGCTTAGACGGGGGGGCCAACGTCCTGACTTTC. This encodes CASSLDGGANVLTF.